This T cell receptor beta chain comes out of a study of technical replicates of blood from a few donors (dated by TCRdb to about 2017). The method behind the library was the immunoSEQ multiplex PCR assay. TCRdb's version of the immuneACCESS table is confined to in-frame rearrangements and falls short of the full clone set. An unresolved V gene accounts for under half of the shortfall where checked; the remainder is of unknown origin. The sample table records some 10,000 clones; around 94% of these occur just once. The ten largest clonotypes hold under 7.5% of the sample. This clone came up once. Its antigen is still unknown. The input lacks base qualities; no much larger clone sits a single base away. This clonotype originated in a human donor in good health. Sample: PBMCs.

The DNA sequence follows: TGTGCCAGCAGCTACGAAGGGACAGGGATAACCCGTGAAGCTTTCTTT. Its protein reads: CASSYEGTGITREAFF. The chain was built from TRBV7-9 and TRBJ1-1, with TRBD1 matching 9 junction bases. The germline V gene encodes CDR1 SEHNR and CDR2 FQNEAQ (reference sequence). V ends up 4 bases short and J 7 bases short, with an unmatched junction base count of 13. The CDR3, cysteine through phenylalanine, is 16 amino acids long. The retained sequence is limited to the CDR3, 48 bases, with the frame set at the first base.